Each of the 10 T cell receptor beta chains below was sequenced from the same sample in a study of blood T cells in healthy people across ages (dated by TCRdb to the mid-2010s). Library prep was done by 5' RACE. Sequencing relied on an Illumina HiSeq 2500. A second roughly 7 to 12 cycle PCR used a sample-barcoded 5' primer and a J-beta primer mix. TCRdb applied fastp at Q25 and MiXCR to the public reads, then kept only in-frame beta chains. Each entry merges the rows of one CDR3 protein and shows their most common DNA and genes. The sample profile shows hundreds of thousands of distinct CDR3 sequences; around 25% of them were found once. The ten largest clonotypes hold more than 8% of the sample. In addition, the sample was reused for a study of T cells of mothers and their children.

Material for sequencing was blood. All receptors derive from a boy aged 5-17 years in good health.

The chain carries TRBV28 and TRBJ1-2; D unresolved. Germline V gene lookup returns CDR1 MDHEN and CDR2 SYDVKM. This CDR3 is built from 14 residues. The V gene lost 2 bases and the J gene lost 7 bases, with 14 bases spanning the gap. The CDR3 region has the DNA TGTGCCAGCAGTTTAGCAGGCGCCTCGGGTGGCTACACCTTC. The encoded protein is CASSLAGASGGYTF.

As to this clonotype: The junction does not match germline at one end; this may be a read error. The chain links TRBV5-6 to TRBJ2-4; no firm D call. This CDR3 has 16 residues. Germline V lookup: CDR1 SGHDT, CDR2 YYEEEE. The DNA for the CDR3 is TGTGCCAGCACCGTGGGCACAGACTTAGCCGAAAACATTCAGTACTTC. Its translation: CASTVGTDLAENIQYF.

The chain links TRBV29-1 to TRBJ1-2, with TRBD1 as a possible D gene (6 bases). The CDR3 spans 13 residues. The germline CDR1 and CDR2 sequences are SQVTM and ANQGSEA. Trimming left V 4 bases short and J 6 bases short, with 15 bases between. CDR3 in amino acids: CSVVGDKVNGYTF. Here the CDR3 DNA reads TGCAGCGTTGTTGGGGACAAGGTGAATGGCTACACCTTC.

In this sample, this clonotype turned up a few times. This chain connects TRBV10-3 to TRBJ2-1; D may match TRBD1 or TRBD2 (5 bases each). V shed 3 bases and J shed 9 bases, with 18 bases lying between them. CDR1 ENHRY and CDR2 SYGVKD come from the germline V gene. CDR3 length: 15 residues. Here the CDR3 DNA reads TGTGCCATCAGTGAAATCGCCGGGGCCGTCGCTGAGCAGTTCTTC. Its protein product is CAISEIAGAVAEQFF.

This clonotype was counted many times. The chain employs TRBV29-1 and TRBJ2-7, with D possibly being TRBD2 (7 bases). The CDR3 length is 15 residues. Germline CDR1 is SQVTM and CDR2 is ANQGSEA. Trimming removed 6 bases from V and 1 base from J, with 19 bases in between. The DNA for the CDR3 is TGCAGCGTGACAAGGGGGGGCGGAGGGTCCTACGAGCAGTACTTC. Protein: CSVTRGGGGSYEQYF.

In this sample, this clonotype turned up a few times. The J gene is TRBJ1-6, the V gene TRBV27; 8 bases align to TRBD1. Germline V gene sequence: CDR1 MNHEY, CDR2 SMNVEV (reference sequence). The length of the CDR3 is 15 residues. V was pared by 7 bases and J by 6 bases, with 8 bases of the junction left unmatched. This chain's CDR3 is CASNSGTGLNSPLHF. The CDR3 bases are TGTGCCAGCAATAGCGGGACAGGACTTAATTCACCCCTCCACTTT.

A few counts support this clonotype. The DNA for the CDR3 is TGTGCCAGCAGTGATCGGCCACGGACAACCACAGATACGCAGTATTTT. This encodes CASSDRPRTTTDTQYF. The V call is TRBV25-1, the J call TRBJ2-3; D is possibly TRBD1 (5 bases). CDR3 size: 16 residues. The V end was cut by 3 bases, the J end by 2 bases, with 15 bases between. CDR1 and CDR2 from the germline V gene are MGHDK and SYGVNS.

This clonotype was seen just once. This chain joins TRBV18 and TRBJ1-1; 7 bases align to TRBD1. CDR3 length: 15 residues. With 0 bases clipped from V and 1 base from J, the junction kept 2 bases outside the gene matches. Germline assignment: CDR1 KGHSH and CDR2 LQKENI. DNA of the CDR3: TGTGCCAGCTCACCACCACGGACAGGGAACACTGAAGCTTTCTTT. Translating it yields CASSPPRTGNTEAFF.

This clonotype has just a few counts. The rearrangement joins TRBV7-2 to TRBJ1-4, with TRBD1 matching 9 bases. V was clipped by 3 bases and J by 7 bases; unmatched bases: 6. CDR1 and CDR2 from the germline V gene are SGHTA and FQGNSA. This CDR3 region has 15 residues. The CDR3 DNA is TGTGCCAGCAGCTTCGACAGGGGGAAAATTGAAAAACTGTTTTTT. It is translated as CASSFDRGKIEKLFF.

This chain links TRBV11-3 with TRBJ1-6, with unresolved D. This CDR3 has 14 residues. V lost 1 base and J lost 6, with 7 bases in between. Germline CDR1 and CDR2: SGHNT and YENEEA. The CDR3 region has the DNA TGTGCCAGCAGCTTAGTTTCCGTTAATTCACCCCTCCACTTT. Its translation is CASSLVSVNSPLHF.